A selection of T cell receptor beta chains follows, all from one sample in a study of T-cell reconstitution after alpha-beta-depleted transplantation in children. TCRdb called the PCR reads again in MiXCR, with one record for every CDR3 protein. The table has hundreds of thousands of distinct CDR3 sequences, around a sixth seen once. This sample comprised PBMCs from the stem cell graft donor, obtained from the stem cell graft. Source of these receptors: a human donor who donated a stem cell graft to a child with acute myeloid leukemia. Each CDR3 is given with its conserved first and last residue. D genes are given only for firm matches. Clone size is stated in some rows and not others, as once, few, many or a class when expanded.

v_call,d_call,j_call,clone_size,cdr3_nt,cdr3_aa
TRBV14,.,TRBJ1-6,many,TGTGCCAGCAGCCAAGGTCTCAGACTCCACTTT,CASSQGLRLHF
TRBV25-1,TRBD1,TRBJ2-7,.,TGTGCCAGCAGTCCGACGGGACAGGCGTTCTACGAGCAGTACTTC,CASSPTGQAFYEQYF
TRBV5-1,.,TRBJ1-1,many,TGCGCCAGCAGCCCCCGACCCGGGAACACTGAAGCTTTCTTT,CASSPRPGNTEAFF
TRBV12-3/TRBV12-4,TRBD1,TRBJ1-5,many,TGTGCCAGCAGTTTTAGCGACAGGGAGCAACAGCCCCAGCATTTT,CASSFSDREQQPQHF
TRBV27,TRBD2,TRBJ2-7,.,TGTGCCAGCAGTCAGACTAGCGGGTCATACGAGCAGTACTTC,CASSQTSGSYEQYF
TRBV20-1,.,TRBJ1-4,many,TGCAGTGCTAGAAATGACAGGAATGAAAAACTGTTTTTT,CSARNDRNEKLFF
TRBV6-1,TRBD1,TRBJ1-1,few,TGTGCCAGCAGTGACTTAGACAGGGGAAACACTGAAGCTTTCTTT,CASSDLDRGNTEAFF
TRBV4-3,.,TRBJ2-6,few,TGCGCCAGCAGCCAAGATAGGGGGGGAGTTTCTGGGGCCAACGTCCTGACTTTC,CASSQDRGGVSGANVLTF
TRBV7-2,TRBD1,TRBJ1-1,many,TGTGCCAGCAGCAACAGGGGTAAGGGGAACACTGAAGCTTTCTTT,CASSNRGKGNTEAFF
TRBV20-1,.,TRBJ1-1,few,TGCAGTGCTAGAGATGCCGACAAGGCCCTCCTCAACACTGAAGCTTTCTTT,CSARDADKALLNTEAFF
TRBV20-1,.,TRBJ2-2,few,TGCAGTGCTGGACCTTATGGGGGCACCGGGGAGCTGTTTTTT,CSAGPYGGTGELFF
TRBV4-3,.,TRBJ1-2,.,TGCGCCAGCAGCCAAATGGACAGTAACTATGGCTACACCTTC,CASSQMDSNYGYTF
TRBV7-2,TRBD1,TRBJ1-1,few,TGTGCCAGCAGCTTAGTTCTTGGGACAGCGTCTGAAGCTTTCTTT,CASSLVLGTASEAFF
TRBV27,TRBD1,TRBJ2-5,few,TGTGCCAGCAAATACTCAGGGGGCGCGGAGACCCAGTACTTC,CASKYSGGAETQYF
TRBV5-4,.,TRBJ2-5,.,TGTGCCAGCAGCTTGGGGACGAGGCAAGAGACCCAGTACTTC,CASSLGTRQETQYF
TRBV29-1,TRBD2,TRBJ2-1,many,TGCAGCGTTGACGGGACTAGCTGGGGCAATGAGCAGTTCTTC,CSVDGTSWGNEQFF